This section outlines one T cell receptor beta chain sequence together with its context. Blood libraries mostly used 450 to 550 ng genomic DNA, six replicates each. The protocol was immunoSEQ multiplex PCR, while the TCRdb copy is restricted to in-frame clones and leaves out a portion. Of around 68,000 clones in the sample, roughly 90% were seen once. Time point defined: after neoadjuvant nivolumab, at surgical resection. PBMCs were not maintained or expanded in culture before analysis. The data originate from a study of neoadjuvant anti-PD-1 for oral cavity cancer. The receptor was derived from a person aged 40 to 85 with oral cavity squamous cell carcinoma. The starting material was PBMCs, obtained after nivolumab (anti-PD-1) treatment.

CDR3 sequence: CAWSGGLAGGPGTDTQYF. For the CDR3, the DNA is TGTGCCTGGAGTGGGGGACTAGCGGGAGGGCCGGGTACAGATACGCAGTATTTT. The V and J genes are TRBV30 and TRBJ2-3; 16 bases match TRBD2. With 1 base clipped from V and 3 bases from J, the junction kept 7 bases outside the gene matches. Germline V gene lookup returns CDR1 GTSNPN and CDR2 SVGIG (reference sequence). This CDR3 is built from 18 residues.